This T cell receptor beta chain was identified in a study of shared clonotypes between healthy human individuals. Study context: CD4 naive and memory got three plates each, CD8 naive two, CD8 memory one.

CD4+ cells were split into CD45RA+ naive and CD45RA-negative memory subsets. Study-wide results and caveats: Only blood was sampled, and tissue TCR repertoires likely differ from blood ones.

To note about this clone: Its antigen remains unknown.

In the authors' methods: As immunoSEQ supplied junction-only sequences (without quality scores), filtering differed. Profiled with immunoSEQ multiplex PCR; TCRdb holds only in-frame clones, not every one. The V and J calls and the clone size are those of that table, but D and trimming were determined from the DNA. The data hold over a million clones, with around 78% observed a single time. The sequenced sample was memory CD4+ T cells from PBMCs. Subset defined: CD45RA-negative fraction. The TCR comes from a man younger than 35 in good health. Some clones in this sample may be carry-over from other donors' samples.

The CDR3 sequence is CSVARDRNTEAFF. The CDR3 DNA sequence: TGCAGCGTTGCCCGTGACAGGAACACTGAAGCTTTCTTT. The chain is built from TRBV29-1 and TRBJ1-1, with D perhaps matching TRBD1 (5 bases). The CDR3 length is 13 residues. V gave up 4 bases and J gave up 1 base, with 10 bases separating them. CDR1 and CDR2 (germline): SQVTM, ANQGSEA.